One sample yielded the 17 T cell receptor beta chains listed below, sequenced in a study of blood T cells in healthy people across ages. Primers used in a second PCR of roughly 7 to 11 cycles were a sample-barcoded 5' primer and a J-beta primer mix. TCRdb redid the calling of the 5' RACE reads with MiXCR, one entry per CDR3 protein. The sample has 780,000 or so distinct CDR3 sequences, roughly three fifths seen once. Material for sequencing was blood. The receptors were gathered from a man aged 40-50 years in good health.

This rearrangement joins TRBV20-1 to TRBJ1-1; tentative D call: TRBD1 (6 bases). Trimming pared 6 bases from V and 10 bases from J, leaving 12 bases between. The length of the CDR3 is 10 residues. Germline V gene lookup returns CDR1 DFQATT and CDR2 SNEGSKA (reference sequence). CDR3 region: CSASQGRAFF. As DNA, the CDR3 is TGCAGTGCCTCACAGGGTAGAGCTTTCTTT.

V is TRBV20-1 and J is TRBJ2-7, with 8 bases that match TRBD2. This CDR3 region has 13 residues. Germline loops: CDR1 DFQATT, CDR2 SNEGSKA (reference sequence). V lost 6 bases and J lost 3; bases outside the gene matches: 7. CDR3 nucleotides: TGCAGTGCCCTGGAACTAGCGGACTACGAGCAGTACTTC. Encoded protein: CSALELADYEQYF.

A few counts support this clonotype. V usage is TRBV11-2 and J usage is TRBJ2-7, with D possibly matching TRBD2 (6 bases). Deletions cut 2 bases from V and 2 bases from J, with 19 bases between. CDR3 length: 17 residues. Looked up from germline, CDR1 is SGHAT and CDR2 is FQNNGV. CDR3 sequence: CASSLSFGWASAYEQYF. The CDR3 DNA reads as TGTGCCAGCAGCTTAAGCTTTGGCTGGGCTAGCGCCTACGAGCAGTACTTC.

J is TRBJ1-2 and V is TRBV5-6, with 10 bases that match TRBD1. Germline CDR1 reads SGHDT; CDR2 reads YYEEEE. Trimming cost V 5 bases and J 4 bases; bases outside gene matches: 5. The CDR3 spans 14 residues. The CDR3 region is CASRDRGAIYGYTF. CDR3 nucleotide sequence: TGTGCCAGCAGGGACAGGGGGGCAATCTATGGCTACACCTTC.

The J gene is TRBJ1-4, the V gene TRBV2, with TRBD1 matching 7 bases. Germline lookup yields CDR1 SNHLY and CDR2 FYNNEI. CDR3 length equals 16 residues. The V segment lost 5 bases and the J segment 1 base; nucleotides outside the gene matches: 7. In DNA form, the CDR3 reads TGTGCCAGCAGTCGCGACAGGGCCAGAACTAATGAAAAACTGTTTTTT. Its protein product is CASSRDRARTNEKLFF. The variable domain in full, completed from reference TRBV2 and TRBJ1-4, reads EPEVTQTPSHQVTQMGQEVILRCVPISNHLYFYWYRQILGQKVEFLVSFYNNEISEKSEIFDDQFSVERPDGSNFTLKIRSTKLEDSAMYFCASSRDRARTNEKLFFGSGTQLSVL.

This clonotype was detected ten times or more. This sequence joins TRBV9 and TRBJ2-3; D is uncertain. The CDR3 is made up of 14 amino acids. Germline V gives CDR1 SGDLS, CDR2 YYNGEE. V lost 3 bases to trimming and J lost 0 bases, with 8 bases between them. The CDR3 here is CASSAIGSTDTQYF. CDR3 sequence (DNA): TGTGCCAGCAGCGCTATTGGGAGCACAGATACGCAGTATTTT.

The genes are TRBV9 and TRBJ2-3, with D hard to call. Germline-derived CDR1 and CDR2 are SGDLS and YYNGEE. Deletions cut 1 base from V and 4 bases from J, with 19 bases between. The CDR3 spans 17 residues. This CDR3 is CASSVISGTHQSDTQYF. The CDR3 DNA reads TGTGCCAGCAGCGTAATCTCGGGCACACACCAGTCAGATACGCAGTATTTT.

This clonotype has just a few counts. The genes are TRBV6-5 and TRBJ1-2, with D maybe TRBD1 (5 bases). The CDR3 consists of 12 residues. With 6 bases removed from V and 5 bases from J, the gap between germline ends came to 10 bases. Germline CDR1 is MNHEY and CDR2 is SVGAGI. The CDR3 reads CASRKDTYGYTF. Here the CDR3 DNA reads TGTGCCAGCAGGAAGGACACTTATGGCTACACCTTC.

Concerning this clonotype: Mismatch with germline at one junction end may stem from a read error. The chain carries TRBV7-9 and TRBJ2-6; D remains ambiguous. The germline CDR1 and CDR2 sequences are SEHNR and FQNEAQ (reference sequence). The CDR3 spans 14 residues. Here the CDR3 DNA reads TGTGCCAGCAGCGAAAGGGTTAGGGCCGACGTCCTGACTTTC. Protein sequence: CASSERVRADVLTF.

The sample holds a few counts of this clonotype. The V and J genes are TRBV15 and TRBJ1-2; D gene uncertain. Per germline, CDR1 LNHNV and CDR2 YYDKDF (reference sequence). The CDR3 consists of 15 residues. Trimming removed 0 bases from V and 4 bases from J, with 12 bases in between. CDR3 nucleotides: TGTGCCACCAGCAGAGATCCCGGACTTTTCTATGGCTACACCTTC. It codes for CATSRDPGLFYGYTF.

This clonotype has just a few counts. The rearrangement uses TRBV10-3 and TRBJ2-4, with D hard to call. The end of the DNA fits TRBJ2-7 better, so the J call may be wrong. Germline V gene sequence: CDR1 ENHRY, CDR2 SYGVKD. The CDR3 extends over 13 amino acids. CDR3 in amino acids: CAISGATTREQYF. DNA for the CDR3: TGTGCCATCAGTGGCGCCACGACACGCGAGCAGTACTTC.

This clonotype was counted at least ten times. The V call is TRBV12-3 or TRBV12-4, the J call TRBJ2-7; D gene unclear. V shed 5 bases and J shed 2 bases, with 10 bases lying between them. The CDR3 sequence is 13 residues long. The CDR3 sequence is CASSPAGPYEQYF. CDR3 coding DNA: TGTGCCAGCAGTCCCGCCGGACCCTACGAGCAGTACTTC.

The rearrangement joins TRBV6-5 to TRBJ2-1, with D hard to call. The CDR3 is 15 amino acids. V lost 5 bases and J 5 bases, leaving 16 bases between the germline ends. The germline V gene has CDR1 MNHEY and CDR2 SVGAGI. In nucleotides, the CDR3 is TGTGCCAGCAGTCCTCTAACGTACGAGGACAATGAGCAGTTCTTC. Translating it yields CASSPLTYEDNEQFF.

The CDR3 DNA is TGTGCCAGCAGTTATTCTGAGTTCTTC. Its translation is CASSYSEFF. This chain uses TRBV6-5 with TRBJ2-1, with D unresolved. V was trimmed by 3 bases and J by 14 bases, leaving 5 bases between them. The germline CDR1 and CDR2 sequences are MNHEY and SVGAGI. The CDR3 spans 9 residues.

This clonotype was detected only once. The gene calls are TRBV7-2 and TRBJ2-1; no clear D gene. This CDR3 spans 15 amino acids. Germline CDR1 is SGHTA and CDR2 is FQGNSA. Trimming took off 0 bases at V and 4 bases at J, with 10 bases between the two ends. The CDR3 DNA sequence: TGTGCCAGCAGCTTAGCGTCTGGCTATTACAATGAGCAGTTCTTC. It translates to CASSLASGYYNEQFF. Combining the CDR3 with reference TRBV7-2 and TRBJ2-1 gives the whole variable domain GAGVSQSPSNKVTEKGKDVELRCDPISGHTALYWYRQSLGQGLEFLIYFQGNSAPDKSGLPSDRFSAERTGGSVSTLTIQRTQQEDSAVYLCASSLASGYYNEQFFGPGTRLTVL.

This clonotype was seen more than once but under ten times. The chain carries TRBV3-1 and TRBJ2-3, with D perhaps matching TRBD2 (6 bases). Trimming cost V 0 bases and J 6 bases, with 10 bases left between them. The CDR3 has 14 amino acids. The germline CDR1 and CDR2 sequences are LGHDT and YNNKEL (reference sequence). CDR3 sequence: CASSQDWRADTQYF. Written as DNA, the CDR3 is TGTGCCAGCAGCCAAGATTGGAGGGCGGATACGCAGTATTTT.

This clonotype was observed a handful of times. J is TRBJ2-7 and V is TRBV20-1; TRBD2 matches 7 bases. Germline V CDR1 and CDR2: DFQATT, SNEGSKA (reference sequence). There are 13 residues in the CDR3. Losses at the gene ends were 6 bases for V and 7 bases for J; bases not matched to a gene: 12. Here the CDR3 reads CSARRRSGTEQYF. Here the CDR3 DNA reads TGCAGTGCCAGAAGGCGCAGCGGGACTGAGCAGTACTTC.